This T cell receptor (beta chain) was sequenced during a study of CD8 T cells in Susac syndrome. The CDR3 extends over 17 amino acids. Trimming pared 2 bases from V and 2 bases from J, leaving 16 bases between. An amount of RNA that ranged from about 0.45 to 1 ug was reverse transcribed with random hexamers. The amplification used immunoSEQ multiplex PCR on TCR beta CDR3; it spanned 54 Vbeta and 13 Jbeta. Via MiXCR, TCRdb re-called the immunoSEQ multiplex PCR reads, giving one row per CDR3 protein. The sample records about 85,000 distinct CDR3 sequences, over 90% being singletons. Negative isolation yielded the CD8+ and CD4+ T cells, while FACS enriched the TEMRA cells.

The chain employs TRBV12-3 or TRBV12-4 and TRBJ1-5; D not certain. The sequencing sample was made of CD8+ T cells from PBMCs. The origin of this receptor is a human donor in good health. CDR3: CASSLSPGRRGNQPQHF. CDR3 DNA sequence: TGTGCCAGCAGTTTATCTCCCGGCAGGAGAGGCAATCAGCCCCAGCATTTT.